Shown below are 25 T cell receptor beta chains from a single sample sequenced in a study of cytomegalovirus exposure and HLA in healthy donors. Sequenced by immunoSEQ multiplex PCR; TCRdb stores in-frame clones only, minus some. The sample records about 83,000 clones, approximately 96% being singletons. Input material: PBMCs. These TCRs come from a woman younger than 30 in good health and CMV-seronegative.

This sequence joins TRBV11-2 and TRBJ1-5; 7 bases are shared with TRBD1. Germline-derived CDR1 and CDR2 are SGHAT and FQNNGV. This CDR3 spans 18 amino acids. With 0 bases clipped from V and 3 bases from J, the junction kept 11 bases outside the gene matches. The CDR3 DNA is TGTGCCAGCAGCTTAGATCGTCCTCCGGGACAGACCAATCAGCCCCAGCATTTT. It specifies CASSLDRPPGQTNQPQHF. Drawing the rest from reference TRBV11-2 and TRBJ1-5, the complete variable domain is EAGVAQSPRYKIIEKRQSVAFWCNPISGHATLYWYQQILGQGPKLLIQFQNNGVVDDSQLPKDRFSAERLKGVDSTLKIQPAKLEDSAVYLCASSLDRPPGQTNQPQHFGDGTRLSIL.

The rearrangement joins TRBV7-8 to TRBJ2-3; 13 nucleotides agree with TRBD2. With V trimmed by 5 bases and J by 6 bases, 8 bases remained unmatched. CDR1 and CDR2 from the germline V gene are SGHVS and FQNEAQ. CDR3 length: 16 residues. The chain's CDR3 is CASSPGLAGASDTQYF. DNA of the CDR3: TGTGCCAGCAGCCCAGGACTAGCGGGAGCCTCCGATACGCAGTATTTT. Variable domain in full (rest from reference TRBV7-8 and TRBJ2-3): GAGVSQSPRYKVAKRGQDVALRCDPISGHVSLFWYQQALGQGPEFLTYFQNEAQLDKSGLPSDRFFAERPEGSVSTLKIQRTQQEDSAVYLCASSPGLAGASDTQYFGPGTRLTVL.

The chain combines TRBV6-1 with TRBJ2-7; maybe TRBD2 (6 bases). The CDR3 covers 15 residues. CDR1 and CDR2 from the germline V gene are MNHNS and SASEGT. V was cut by 8 bases and J by 2 bases, with 19 bases left in between. The CDR3 region has the DNA TGTGCCAGCCGCAAAACGGAGGGCCGTACCTACGAGCAGTACTTC. Its translation is CASRKTEGRTYEQYF.

The chain combines TRBV11-2 with TRBJ2-7; 8 bases map to TRBD2. The CDR3 runs to 15 residues. The germline V gene encodes CDR1 SGHAT and CDR2 FQNNGV. The J segment lost 5 bases and the V segment lost 4 bases, leaving 10 bases of the junction unmatched. The CDR3 region has the DNA TGTGCCAGCAGCTCAGAGAGACTAGCGAGACACGAGCAGTACTTC. Protein product: CASSSERLARHEQYF.

This chain links TRBV9 with TRBJ2-1, with D possibly being TRBD2 (6 bases). Trimming left V 2 bases short and J 5 bases short, with 14 bases between. The CDR3 is 15 amino acids. In germline, CDR1 is SGDLS, CDR2 YYNGEE. CDR3 sequence reads: CASSVGGGSHNEQFF. The CDR3 DNA reads as TGTGCCAGCAGCGTCGGTGGGGGGAGCCACAATGAGCAGTTCTTC.

The rearrangement joins TRBV6-1 to TRBJ2-7, with 7 bases fitting TRBD1. This CDR3 has 14 amino acids. V lost 4 bases and J lost 0; bases outside the gene matches: 3. Per the germline V gene, CDR1 is MNHNS and CDR2 is SASEGT. CDR3 nucleotide sequence: TGTGCCAGCAGTGGGACAGGCAACTCCTACGAGCAGTACTTC. It encodes CASSGTGNSYEQYF.

The chain recombines TRBV5-1 with TRBJ1-1, with TRBD1 matching 9 bases. Germline trimming cut 3 bases from V and 1 base from J; bases unmatched to any gene: 7. This CDR3 comprises 16 residues. Per germline, CDR1 SGHRS and CDR2 YFSETQ. The DNA for the CDR3 is TGCGCCAGCAGCTCGACAGGGGGGGTTTGGAACACTGAAGCTTTCTTT. Residues: CASSSTGGVWNTEAFF.

This chain links TRBV6-1 with TRBJ1-6; D is perhaps TRBD1 (5 bases). Looked up from germline, CDR1 is MNHNS and CDR2 is SASEGT. CDR3 length: 15 amino acids. Deletions cut 1 base from V and 6 bases from J, with 10 bases between. The CDR3 sequence is CASSEERGPNSPLHF. The CDR3, as DNA: TGTGCCAGCAGTGAAGAAAGGGGTCCTAATTCACCCCTCCACTTT.

V gene TRBV6-5 combines with J gene TRBJ2-7, with 8 bases lining up with TRBD1. There are 14 residues in the CDR3. V gave up 3 bases and J gave up 5 bases; unmatched junction bases: 6. Per germline, CDR1 MNHEY and CDR2 SVGAGI. CDR3 region: CASSYGQGADEQYF. For the CDR3, the DNA is TGTGCCAGCAGTTATGGTCAGGGGGCGGACGAGCAGTACTTC.

The genes are TRBV14 and TRBJ2-7; TRBD1 matches at 8 bases. Germline CDR1 and CDR2: SGHDN and FVKESK. The CDR3 has 14 residues. V dropped 3 bases and J dropped 1; count of bases not matched to a gene: 2. The DNA of the CDR3 is TGTGCCAGCAGCCAGGGGACAGGTTCCTACGAGCAGTACTTC. Amino acid sequence: CASSQGTGSYEQYF.

The chain joins TRBV29-1 to TRBJ1-2; D is possibly TRBD1 (6 bases). Trimming removed 7 bases at V and 4 bases at J, with 25 bases between. This CDR3 comprises 16 residues. CDR1 SQVTM and CDR2 ANQGSEA come from the germline V gene. CDR3 in DNA: TGCAGCGCCCACCGGACAGATATCTTGGGTGTCTATGGCTACACCTTC. Its protein product is CSAHRTDILGVYGYTF. The full variable domain, its missing parts supplied by reference TRBV29-1 and TRBJ1-2, is SAVISQKPSRDICQRGTSLTIQCQVDSQVTMMFWYRQQPGQSLTLIATANQGSEATYESGFVIDKFPISRPNLTFSTLTVSNMSPEDSSIYLCSAHRTDILGVYGYTFGSGTRLTVV.

The gene calls are TRBV18 and TRBJ1-1; TRBD1 matches 7 bases. The CDR3 sequence is 16 residues long. Trimming removed 2 bases from V and 4 bases from J; junction bases left unmatched: 10. CDR1 is KGHSH and CDR2 is LQKENI in the germline V gene. CDR3 residues: CASSPGTVSPGTEAFF. CDR3 sequence (DNA): TGTGCCAGCTCACCAGGGACAGTCTCCCCGGGCACTGAAGCTTTCTTT.

This clone came up a few times. The chain links TRBV6-5 to TRBJ2-7; 7 bases fit TRBD2. Trimming cost V 2 bases and J 2 bases; bases outside gene matches: 3. This CDR3 has 14 amino acids. Germline V CDR1 and CDR2: MNHEY, SVGAGI. CDR3 nucleotides: TGTGCCAGCAGTTACCGGGGGGTAGCCTACGAGCAGTACTTC. It encodes CASSYRGVAYEQYF.

The chain employs TRBV6-1 and TRBJ2-2; unclear D gene. The germline V gene has CDR1 MNHNS and CDR2 SASEGT. This CDR3 spans 14 amino acids. Between the trimmed V and J ends, which lost 4 bases and 1 base, there was a span of 7 bases. CDR3 in amino acids: CASSVVLNTGELFF. In DNA, the CDR3 is TGTGCCAGCAGTGTCGTCCTGAACACCGGGGAGCTGTTTTTT.

The rearrangement joins TRBV4-2 to TRBJ2-1; D remains ambiguous. The CDR3 length is 15 residues. Trimming cost V 3 bases and J 0 bases, with 9 bases left between them. In germline, CDR1 is LGHNA, CDR2 YNFKEQ. Here the CDR3 reads CASSQLADSYNEQFF. CDR3 DNA sequence: TGTGCCAGCAGCCAGCTGGCCGACTCCTACAATGAGCAGTTCTTC.

This chain joins TRBV7-9 and TRBJ2-1; 9 bases are shared with TRBD2. Germline V gives CDR1 SEHNR, CDR2 FQNEAQ (reference sequence). The CDR3 consists of 16 residues. The trim removed 2 bases at V and 7 bases at J, leaving 9 bases unmatched. DNA of the CDR3: TGTGCCAGCAGCTTACAGGGACTAGCTTCGAGTAATGAGCAGTTCTTC. Residues: CASSLQGLASSNEQFF.

This clone came up once. This sequence joins TRBV5-1 and TRBJ1-5; 7 bases align to TRBD1. Germline trimming cut 4 bases from V and 2 bases from J; bases unmatched to any gene: 3. Looked up from germline, CDR1 is SGHRS and CDR2 is YFSETQ. This CDR3 is built from 14 residues. The CDR3 DNA reads as TGCGCCAGCAGCAAAGGACAGGGCAATCAGCCCCAGCATTTT. Translated: CASSKGQGNQPQHF. Combining the CDR3 with reference TRBV5-1 and TRBJ1-5 gives the whole variable domain KAGVTQTPRYLIKTRGQQVTLSCSPISGHRSVSWYQQTPGQGLQFLFEYFSETQRNKGNFPGRFSGRQFSNSRSEMNVSTLELGDSALYLCASSKGQGNQPQHFGDGTRLSIL.

CDR3 DNA sequence: TGTGCCAGCAGCTTCGCCGCGCCCGGGGGGTCTACTGAGCAGTACTTC. It is translated as CASSFAAPGGSTEQYF. V usage is TRBV7-2 and J usage is TRBJ2-7, with 7 bases aligning to TRBD2. The CDR3 loop spans 16 amino acids. The germline V gene encodes CDR1 SGHTA and CDR2 FQGNSA. The V gene end was trimmed by 3 bases and the J gene end by 7 bases; junction bases not matched to a gene: 15.

In this sample, this clone turned up once. The CDR3 region is CASRQGAGTYEQYF. In nucleotides, the CDR3 is TGTGCCAGCAGACAGGGGGCAGGAACCTACGAGCAGTACTTC. The chain combines TRBV28 with TRBJ2-7; 9 bases are shared with TRBD1. Germline CDR1 and CDR2: MDHEN and SYDVKM. The CDR3 runs to 14 residues. J lost 2 bases, V lost 6 bases, and 5 bases had no gene match. Drawing the rest from reference TRBV28 and TRBJ2-7, the complete variable domain is DVKVTQSSRYLVKRTGEKVFLECVQDMDHENMFWYRQDPGLGLRLIYFSYDVKMKEKGDIPEGYSVSREKKERFSLILESASTNQTSMYLCASRQGAGTYEQYFGPGTRLTVT.

The chain couples TRBV5-1 to TRBJ2-5, with 8 bases aligning to TRBD2. The CDR3 contains 15 residues. Germline-derived CDR1 and CDR2 are SGHRS and YFSETQ. V lost 4 bases and J lost 4; bases outside the gene matches: 9. CDR3 DNA sequence: TGCGCCAGCAGCGTCGACGTCGGGAGGGGAGAGACCCAGTACTTC. It is translated as CASSVDVGRGETQYF.

The chain combines TRBV5-1 with TRBJ1-3, with 7 bases lining up with TRBD1. The CDR3 runs to 19 residues. The germline V gene has CDR1 SGHRS and CDR2 YFSETQ. J lost 8 bases, V lost 6 bases, and 26 bases had no gene match. The CDR3, as DNA: TGCGCCAGCAAGCTCGGGCAAGCCGGGACAGTCGCTTTCGGAGACACCATATATTTT. This sequence encodes CASKLGQAGTVAFGDTIYF.

The chain joins TRBV27 to TRBJ2-7, with 7 bases aligning to TRBD1. V lost 6 bases, J lost 0 bases, and 5 bases stayed unmatched. Germline CDR1 MNHEY, CDR2 SMNVEV (reference sequence). The length of the CDR3 is 14 residues. CDR3 sequence (DNA): TGTGCCAGCAGAACGGGACAGCCCTCCTACGAGCAGTACTTC. Translation: CASRTGQPSYEQYF.

The chain has TRBV19 and TRBJ2-6; D call uncertain. Germline-derived CDR1 and CDR2 are LNHDA and SQIVND (reference sequence). Trimming stripped 5 bases from V and 0 bases from J, with 8 bases between. This CDR3 has 15 amino acids. Here the CDR3 reads CASSEQRSGANVLTF. Written as DNA, the CDR3 is TGTGCCAGTAGTGAGCAGCGCTCTGGGGCCAACGTCCTGACTTTC.

The genes are TRBV28 and TRBJ1-3, with D possibly being TRBD1 (6 bases). CDR1 and CDR2 (germline): MDHEN, SYDVKM. This CDR3 comprises 14 residues. V lost 8 bases, J lost 0 bases, and 11 bases lay in between. CDR3 sequence reads: CASGQPSSGNTIYF. DNA of the CDR3: TGTGCCAGCGGACAGCCGAGCTCTGGAAACACCATATATTTT.

The rearrangement links TRBV6-5 to TRBJ1-2; D might be TRBD1 (6 bases). The CDR3 has 15 residues. CDR1 and CDR2 (germline): MNHEY, SVGAGI. V was trimmed by 5 bases and J by 5 bases, leaving 18 bases between them. As DNA, the CDR3 is TGTGCCAGCAGTGTAAACAGGGTTTTTGGGTATGGCTACACCTTC. It encodes CASSVNRVFGYGYTF.